This TCR beta chain was recovered during a study of blood T cell repertoires in COVID-19. Study-wide background: There were acute and convalescent COVID-19 samples, and they came from the United States, Italy and Spain.

Germline V CDR1 and CDR2: SGHAT, FQNNGV. V was pared by 2 bases and J by 2 bases, with 13 bases between. The CDR3 is 16 residues long. Clones were sequenced by immunoSEQ multiplex PCR, and TCRdb holds only the in-frame ones, with some missing. The table lists roughly 100,000 clones, 70% to 85% of them singletons. The material sequenced was peripheral blood. The receptor was derived from a man aged 70-80 years with acute or convalescent COVID-19. J is TRBJ1-3 and V is TRBV11-2; tentatively, D is TRBD1 (5 bases). The DNA for the CDR3 is TGTGCCAGCAGCTTAAGGGGCGTTTGGGCTGGAAACACCATATATTTT. The encoded protein is CASSLRGVWAGNTIYF.